The subject of this entry is one T cell receptor (beta chain). The entry originates in a study of blood T cell repertoires in COVID-19. Study-level information: Material from acute and convalescent COVID-19 was sourced from the United States, Italy and Spain. T cells, B-cell-depleted T cells, or PBMCs provided the cDNA or gDNA that served as material.

The length of the CDR3 is 14 residues. Germline trimming cut 5 bases from V and 1 base from J; bases unmatched to any gene: 3. Germline CDR1 is SGHTA and CDR2 is FQGNSA. In the study's own analysis: Cell counts per sample came from amplifying reference gene primers. Produced via immunoSEQ multiplex PCR; TCRdb's table is partial and in-frame only. The V and J calls and clone size come from that table; D and trimming were worked out from the DNA. The sample contains 85,000 to 120,000 clones, approximately 80% of which appear only once. The TCR was taken from a human donor in a cohort sampled during active COVID-19. The V and J genes are TRBV7-2 and TRBJ1-1; 8 bases map to TRBD1. Source material: peripheral blood. The CDR3 bases are TGTGCCAGCAGCCGGGGACAGGCGAACACTGAAGCTTTCTTT. Translated: CASSRGQANTEAFF. The full variable domain, in which reference TRBV7-2 and TRBJ1-1 provide the parts outside the CDR3, is GAGVSQSPSNKVTEKGKDVELRCDPISGHTALYWYRQSLGQGLEFLIYFQGNSAPDKSGLPSDRFSAERTGGSVSTLTIQRTQQEDSAVYLCASSRGQANTEAFFGQGTRLTVV.